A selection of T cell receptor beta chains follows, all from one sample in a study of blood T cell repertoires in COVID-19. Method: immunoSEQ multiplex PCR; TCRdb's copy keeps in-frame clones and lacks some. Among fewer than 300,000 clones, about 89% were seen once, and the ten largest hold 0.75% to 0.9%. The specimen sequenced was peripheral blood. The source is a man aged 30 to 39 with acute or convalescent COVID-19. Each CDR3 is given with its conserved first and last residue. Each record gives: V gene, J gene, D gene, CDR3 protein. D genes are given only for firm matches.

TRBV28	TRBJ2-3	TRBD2	CASSLAGGRTDTQYF
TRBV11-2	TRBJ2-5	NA	CASSTGVETQYF
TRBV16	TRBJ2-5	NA	CASSPSAETQYF
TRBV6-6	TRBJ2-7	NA	CASSFGDYEQYF
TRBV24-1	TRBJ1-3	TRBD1	CATSDPGGSGNTIYF
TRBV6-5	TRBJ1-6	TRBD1	CASSPRDSYNSPLHF
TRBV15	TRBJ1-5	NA	CATSGASGGQPQHF
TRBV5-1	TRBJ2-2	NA	CASLGEFGSGELFF
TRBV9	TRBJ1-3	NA	CASSVAGNSGNTIYF
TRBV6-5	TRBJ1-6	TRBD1	CASSLTGVNSPLHF
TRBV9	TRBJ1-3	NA	CASSPPLRPGNTIYF